The 32 T cell receptor beta chains below all came from one sample that was sequenced in a study of blood T cell repertoires in COVID-19. Produced via immunoSEQ multiplex PCR; TCRdb's table is partial and in-frame only. The repertoire holds over 200,000 clones, with 75% to 85% as singletons. Sequences were obtained from peripheral blood. Receptor source: a woman under 40 with COVID-19, enrolled during active disease.

This sequence joins TRBV11-2 and TRBJ2-7; 15 positions agree with TRBD2. J gave up 6 bases and V 2 bases, and 2 bases lay outside the gene matches. The CDR3 spans 15 residues. The germline V gene has CDR1 SGHAT and CDR2 FQNNGV. The CDR3 protein is CASSLSGLAGGEQYF. The CDR3 coding sequence is TGTGCCAGCAGCTTATCGGGACTAGCGGGAGGCGAGCAGTACTTC.

This chain connects TRBV11-1 to TRBJ2-3, with 8 bases aligning to TRBD2. Germline values: CDR1 SGHAT, CDR2 FQDESV (reference sequence). J was trimmed by 2 bases and V by 7 bases; bases with no gene match: 11. The CDR3 sequence is 16 residues long. The CDR3: CASNPDSGGVTDTQYF. As DNA, the CDR3 is TGTGCCAGCAACCCCGATTCGGGAGGGGTCACAGATACGCAGTATTTT.

The rearrangement uses TRBV10-3 and TRBJ2-7; D may be TRBD1 (6 bases). Germline V gene lookup returns CDR1 ENHRY and CDR2 SYGVKD. This CDR3 comprises 13 residues. Between the trimmed V and J ends, which lost 11 bases and 0 bases, there was a span of 14 bases. This CDR3 is CASVGQSSYEQYF. The DNA for the CDR3 is TGTGCCTCGGTCGGACAGAGCTCCTACGAGCAGTACTTC.

The chain couples TRBV28 to TRBJ2-2; 7 bases line up with TRBD1. Trimming took 4 bases from V and 0 from J; bases not matched to a gene: 8. The CDR3 contains 17 residues. Germline loops: CDR1 MDHEN, CDR2 SYDVKM. CDR3 bases: TGTGCCAGCAGTTACGGGACAGATCTTGCGAACACCGGGGAGCTGTTTTTT. Its translation is CASSYGTDLANTGELFF.

The table lists this clone with a count of one. This chain uses TRBV10-3 with TRBJ1-1, with D possibly TRBD1 on 5 matching bases. V was pared by 4 bases and J by 5 bases, with 11 bases between. The CDR3 totals 13 residues. Germline loops: CDR1 ENHRY, CDR2 SYGVKD. CDR3 DNA: TGTGCCATCAGTGGTCAGGGACTGACTGAAGCTTTCTTT. Its translation is CAISGQGLTEAFF.

V usage is TRBV6-2 or TRBV6-3 and J usage is TRBJ1-1; a weak D match, TRBD1 (5 bases). Trimming took off 5 bases at V and 0 bases at J, with 22 bases between the two ends. CDR1 is MNHEY, CDR2 SVGEGT, per germline. CDR3 length equals 18 residues. The CDR3 protein is CASSRTVGGVKLNTEAFF. CDR3 nucleotides: TGTGCCAGCAGTCGGACGGTCGGGGGGGTCAAGTTGAACACTGAAGCTTTCTTT.

This clone was counted a few times. The gene calls are TRBV29-1 and TRBJ1-2; D is unresolved. Germline V gene data show CDR1 as SQVTM and CDR2 as ANQGSEA. This CDR3 is 15 amino acids long. V was pared by 0 bases and J by 4 bases, with 15 bases between. The DNA of the CDR3 is TGCAGCGTTGAAGAAACCGGTCTTCTCGGCTATGGCTACACCTTC. Protein product: CSVEETGLLGYGYTF. The variable domain in full, with the rest retrieved from reference TRBV29-1 and TRBJ1-2, is SAVISQKPSRDICQRGTSLTIQCQVDSQVTMMFWYRQQPGQSLTLIATANQGSEATYESGFVIDKFPISRPNLTFSTLTVSNMSPEDSSIYLCSVEETGLLGYGYTFGSGTRLTVV.

The V and J genes are TRBV2 and TRBJ2-7, with a possible D match to TRBD2 (6 bases). Germline CDR1 is SNHLY and CDR2 is FYNNEI. There are 12 residues in the CDR3. The V gene lost 9 bases and the J gene lost 3 bases, with 12 bases spanning the gap. The CDR3 spells CASVRGGYEQYF. Written as DNA, the CDR3 is TGTGCCAGTGTGCGGGGTGGCTACGAGCAGTACTTC.

The genes are TRBV27 and TRBJ2-4; 9 nucleotides match TRBD1. This CDR3 region has 15 residues. J lost 9 bases, V lost 5 bases, and 11 bases had no gene match. CDR1 MNHEY and CDR2 SMNVEV come from the germline V gene (reference sequence). CDR3 in DNA: TGTGCCAGCAGTCCACAGGGACAGGGTGGTACCATTCAGTACTTC. This encodes CASSPQGQGGTIQYF.

This chain links TRBV11-3 with TRBJ1-1; no clear D gene. CDR3 length equals 13 residues. V was clipped by 5 bases and J by 1 base, with 8 bases between them. Germline CDR1 and CDR2: SGHNT and YENEEA. CDR3 DNA: TGTGCCAGCAGCAAGGGAGGGAACACTGAAGCTTTCTTT. This codes for CASSKGGNTEAFF. Variable domain in full (rest from reference TRBV11-3 and TRBJ1-1): EAGVVQSPRYKIIEKKQPVAFWCNPISGHNTLYWYLQNLGQGPELLIRYENEEAVDDSQLPKDRFSAERLKGVDSTLKIQPAELGDSAVYLCASSKGGNTEAFFGQGTRLTVV.

The chain combines TRBV28 with TRBJ2-5, with D tentatively TRBD1 (6 bases). The CDR3 runs to 15 residues. The germline V and J ends were trimmed by 2 bases and 2 bases, with 12 bases remaining between them. Germline V gene sequence: CDR1 MDHEN, CDR2 SYDVKM. The CDR3 DNA reads TGTGCCAGCAGTTTAGGCGGACAGTTTCAAGAGACCCAGTACTTC. This encodes CASSLGGQFQETQYF.

This chain links TRBV6-2 or TRBV6-3 with TRBJ2-1, with 14 nucleotides matching TRBD2. From germline, CDR1 is MNHEY and CDR2 SVGEGT. CDR3 length equals 15 residues. V trimming: 6 bases; J trimming: 6 bases; junction bases outside the gene matches: 4. CDR3 in amino acids: CASSRLAGGPNEQFF. Here the CDR3 DNA reads TGTGCCAGCAGCCGACTAGCGGGGGGGCCCAATGAGCAGTTCTTC.

V usage is TRBV11-2 and J usage is TRBJ2-5; TRBD2 might be the D (6 bases). The germline V gene encodes CDR1 SGHAT and CDR2 FQNNGV. The CDR3 is made up of 14 amino acids. Trimming pared 3 bases from V and 1 base from J, leaving 9 bases between. CDR3 in DNA: TGTGCCAGCAGCTTTAGCGGACTCCAAGAGACCCAGTACTTC. Protein: CASSFSGLQETQYF.

J is TRBJ2-1 and V is TRBV3-1 (or the pseudogene TRBV3-2); tentatively, D is TRBD1 (5 bases). CDR3 size: 15 residues. V lost 0 bases, J lost 3 bases, and 9 bases lay in between. CDR1 and CDR2 from the germline V gene are LGHDT and YNNKEL (reference sequence). The CDR3 DNA reads TGTGCCAGCAGCCAAGATCCAGGGCGCTACAATGAGCAGTTCTTC. Its translation is CASSQDPGRYNEQFF.

The genes are TRBV28 and TRBJ1-6; D is ambiguous. Trimming removed 10 bases from V and 0 bases from J, with 22 bases in between. This CDR3 is built from 18 residues. Germline V lookup: CDR1 MDHEN, CDR2 SYDVKM. CDR3 nucleotide sequence: TGTGCCACCTCCGAAACGAGGGCTGGGAGCTCCTATAATTCACCCCTCCACTTT. This translates into CATSETRAGSSYNSPLHF.

This clone came up once. The chain links TRBV7-9 to TRBJ2-1, with D maybe TRBD1 (5 bases). Trimming pared 5 bases from V and 9 bases from J, leaving 17 bases between. Germline V CDR1 and CDR2: SEHNR, FQNEAQ (reference sequence). CDR3 size: 14 residues. The CDR3 region is CASSPTQGISEQFF. DNA of the CDR3: TGTGCCAGCAGCCCCACCCAGGGTATTAGTGAGCAGTTCTTC.

The CDR3 sequence: CASSVLPGTPNTEAFF. The CDR3 DNA reads as TGTGCCAGCAGCGTTTTACCCGGGACACCGAACACTGAAGCTTTCTTT. This chain links TRBV9 with TRBJ1-1; possible D gene TRBD1, 6 bases. CDR3 length: 16 amino acids. Germline assignment: CDR1 SGDLS and CDR2 YYNGEE. The V gene lost 2 bases and the J gene lost 1 base, with 15 bases spanning the gap.

The rearrangement uses TRBV6-5 and TRBJ1-1; 8 bases agree with TRBD1. Germline lookup yields CDR1 MNHEY and CDR2 SVGAGI. Trimming cost V 2 bases and J 2 bases; bases outside gene matches: 1. The CDR3 totals 14 residues. CDR3 sequence: CASSYGQGNTEAFF. The CDR3 DNA reads TGTGCCAGCAGTTACGGACAGGGTAACACTGAAGCTTTCTTT.

The chain combines TRBV6-2 or TRBV6-3 with TRBJ1-1; no clear D gene. This CDR3 comprises 14 residues. Germline values: CDR1 MNHEY, CDR2 SVGEGT. V lost 5 bases, J lost 0 bases, and 10 bases lay in between. CDR3 DNA: TGTGCCAGCAGTGCCCAGGCCCTGAACACTGAAGCTTTCTTT. It yields the protein CASSAQALNTEAFF.

This chain links TRBV12-2 with TRBJ1-4; the DNA was not used to check the table's D call, TRBD1. TRBV12-2 counts as a pseudogene. This CDR3 has 14 residues. Here the CDR3 reads CASRLQGGNEKLFF. CDR3 bases: TGTGCAAGTCGCCTACAGGGTGGGAATGAAAAACTGTTTTTT.

V gene TRBV5-1 combines with J gene TRBJ1-1; D gene ambiguous. CDR3 length: 13 residues. Trimming stripped 5 bases from V and 0 bases from J, with 8 bases between. Germline values: CDR1 SGHRS, CDR2 YFSETQ. CDR3 in DNA: TGCGCCAGCAGTAAAGAGGTGAACACTGAAGCTTTCTTT. Translated: CASSKEVNTEAFF.

V and J are TRBV27 and TRBJ2-7, with 7 bases identical to TRBD1. Trimming cost V 6 bases and J 0 bases; bases outside gene matches: 2. Germline V gene lookup returns CDR1 MNHEY and CDR2 SMNVEV (reference sequence). CDR3 length equals 13 residues. The CDR3, as DNA: TGTGCCAGCAGGCGGACAGGCTCCTACGAGCAGTACTTC. Translated, it gives CASRRTGSYEQYF.

The V gene is TRBV29-1, the J gene TRBJ2-3; D might be TRBD1 (6 bases). V gave up 7 bases and J gave up 4 bases, with 18 bases separating them. The CDR3 has 14 amino acids. The germline V gene has CDR1 SQVTM and CDR2 ANQGSEA. The CDR3 sequence: CSASAGAIADTQYF. For the CDR3, the DNA is TGCAGCGCTTCGGCAGGGGCGATCGCAGATACGCAGTATTTT.

This chain joins TRBV28 and TRBJ2-7; 7 bases map to TRBD2. CDR3 length equals 15 residues. CDR1 and CDR2 from the germline V gene are MDHEN and SYDVKM. Losses at the gene ends were 3 bases for V and 2 bases for J; bases not matched to a gene: 7. This chain's CDR3 is CASSFWGGTTYEQYF. The DNA for the CDR3 is TGTGCCAGCAGTTTTTGGGGGGGTACCACCTACGAGCAGTACTTC.

The rearrangement links TRBV19 to TRBJ1-2, with D unclear. This CDR3 has 17 residues. Trimming left V 0 bases short and J 0 bases short, with 14 bases between. Germline V gene sequence: CDR1 LNHDA, CDR2 SQIVND (reference sequence). CDR3 bases: TGTGCCAGTAGTATAGATGGGAGCTCCCCAGCTAACTATGGCTACACCTTC. It encodes CASSIDGSSPANYGYTF.

This chain joins TRBV19 and TRBJ1-6; no reliable D call. Germline values: CDR1 LNHDA, CDR2 SQIVND (reference sequence). Trimming removed 7 bases from V and 4 bases from J, with 8 bases in between. The CDR3 runs to 13 residues. The CDR3 nucleotides are TGTGCCAGTAAGGAGGGATATAATTCACCCCTCCACTTT. Translated, it gives CASKEGYNSPLHF. The full variable domain, its missing parts supplied by reference TRBV19 and TRBJ1-6, is DGGITQSPKYLFRKEGQNVTLSCEQNLNHDAMYWYRQDPGQGLRLIYYSQIVNDFQKGDIAEGYSVSREKKESFPLTVTSAQKNPTAFYLCASKEGYNSPLHFGNGTRLTVT.

This clone was counted only a few times. The rearrangement uses TRBV7-2 and TRBJ1-5; D possibly corresponds to TRBD1 (5 bases). CDR3 length: 15 amino acids. The V and J ends lost 0 bases and 6 bases respectively, with 12 bases between them. From germline, CDR1 is SGHTA and CDR2 FQGNSA. The CDR3 is CASSLARGGVQPQHF. CDR3 bases: TGTGCCAGCAGCTTAGCGCGGGGGGGGGTTCAGCCCCAGCATTTT.

This rearrangement joins TRBV7-2 to TRBJ2-5, with a weak D call TRBD1 (5 bases). Germline values: CDR1 SGHTA, CDR2 FQGNSA. The V end was cut by 3 bases, the J end by 4 bases, with 12 bases between. The CDR3 covers 14 residues. The CDR3, as DNA: TGTGCCAGCAGCTTTGGCAGTGGGGCAGAGACCCAGTACTTC. Amino acids: CASSFGSGAETQYF.

This chain joins TRBV6-5 and TRBJ1-2; D is perhaps TRBD1 (6 bases). Trimming left V 6 bases short and J 8 bases short, with 16 bases between. The CDR3 totals 13 residues. CDR1 is MNHEY, CDR2 SVGAGI, per germline. CDR3 nucleotides: TGTGCCAGCAGAAGAAACAGGGTTAGCGGCTACACCTTC. It encodes CASRRNRVSGYTF.

This chain links TRBV4-3 with TRBJ2-5; TRBD2 aligns across 10 bases. Germline CDR1 and CDR2: LGHNA and YSLEER. With 1 base clipped from V and 5 bases from J, the junction kept 13 bases outside the gene matches. The CDR3 length is 18 residues. The CDR3 is CASSQGHSLAGRGETQYF. CDR3 coding DNA: TGCGCCAGCAGCCAAGGCCATTCACTAGCGGGAAGGGGGGAGACCCAGTACTTC.

This CDR3 is CASSFRPPGNQPQHF. The CDR3 DNA sequence: TGTGCCAGCAGTTTCCGACCCCCGGGGAATCAGCCCCAGCATTTT. The chain uses TRBV27 and TRBJ1-5; D is undetermined. Germline V gene sequence: CDR1 MNHEY, CDR2 SMNVEV (reference sequence). There are 15 residues in the CDR3. V gave up 3 bases and J gave up 4 bases, with 13 bases separating them.

The chain recombines TRBV6-2 or TRBV6-3 with TRBJ2-1; 10 positions agree with TRBD2. V shed 2 bases and J 3 bases; nucleotides not matched to a gene: 7. Germline values: CDR1 MNHEY, CDR2 SVGEGT. This CDR3 spans 17 amino acids. CDR3 protein: CASSYLAGEGIYNEQFF. As DNA, the CDR3 is TGTGCCAGCAGTTACCTAGCGGGAGAGGGGATCTACAATGAGCAGTTCTTC.